The rows below give T cell receptor beta chains drawn from one sample of a study of cytomegalovirus exposure and HLA in healthy donors. The repertoire was sequenced with immunoSEQ multiplex PCR; TCRdb's copy has only in-frame clones and lacks some. The top ten hold roughly 2% of the sample, which has 250,000 to 300,000 clones, 80% to 90% seen once. Sequencing was carried out using PBMCs. The receptors stem from a middle-aged woman in good health and CMV-seropositive. CDR3s include the opening cysteine and the closing phenylalanine or tryptophan. D genes are given only for firm matches. Some rows have no size entry. The others give once, few or many, or a class for an expanded clone.

CDR3 length: 14; D gene: NA; V gene: TRBV5-6; clone size: NA; J gene: TRBJ2-7; CDR3 DNA: TGTGCCAGCAGCGGGGACATAAGAACCTACGAGCAGTACTTC; CDR3 protein: CASSGDIRTYEQYF
CDR3 length: 14; D gene: NA; V gene: TRBV21-1; clone size: NA; J gene: TRBJ1-1; CDR3 DNA: TGTGCCAGCAGCTCGACAGGCTCCAACACTGAAGCTTTCTTT; CDR3 protein: CASSSTGSNTEAFF
CDR3 length: 15; D gene: TRBD2; V gene: TRBV27; clone size: NA; J gene: TRBJ2-7; CDR3 DNA: TGTGCCAGCAGGACGGGGCTTAGCGGGAGCTACGAGCAGTACTTC; CDR3 protein: CASRTGLSGSYEQYF
CDR3 length: 15; D gene: TRBD2; V gene: TRBV6-6; clone size: NA; J gene: TRBJ2-7; CDR3 DNA: TGTGCCAGCAGTCAGTCGGCTAGCGGTGGCTACGAGCAGTACTTC; CDR3 protein: CASSQSASGGYEQYF
CDR3 length: 15; D gene: TRBD2; V gene: TRBV19; clone size: NA; J gene: TRBJ2-1; CDR3 DNA: TGTGCCAGTAGTATGTCTAGCGGGAGCATTAATGAGCAGTTCTTC; CDR3 protein: CASSMSSGSINEQFF
CDR3 length: 14; D gene: TRBD1; V gene: TRBV18; clone size: NA; J gene: TRBJ2-5; CDR3 DNA: TGTGCCAGCTCAACACAGGGGGCTCGAGAGACCCAGTACTTC; CDR3 protein: CASSTQGARETQYF
CDR3 length: 15; D gene: NA; V gene: TRBV5-6; clone size: NA; J gene: TRBJ1-6; CDR3 DNA: TGTGCCAGCAGCCCGGGACAACTCTATAATTCACCCCTCCACTTT; CDR3 protein: CASSPGQLYNSPLHF
CDR3 length: 13; D gene: NA; V gene: TRBV11-3; clone size: NA; J gene: TRBJ1-5; CDR3 DNA: TGTGCCAGCAGCTTAATGGGGGGTCAGCCCCAGCATTTT; CDR3 protein: CASSLMGGQPQHF
CDR3 length: 16; D gene: TRBD1; V gene: TRBV27; clone size: once; J gene: TRBJ1-3; CDR3 DNA: TGTGCCAGCAGAGCAACAGGGGGCACGGGTGGAAACACCATATATTTT; CDR3 protein: CASRATGGTGGNTIYF
CDR3 length: 13; D gene: NA; V gene: TRBV11-3; clone size: NA; J gene: TRBJ2-7; CDR3 DNA: TGTGCCAGCAGCTCCGCAGGGCCCCACGAGCAGTACTTC; CDR3 protein: CASSSAGPHEQYF
CDR3 length: 16; D gene: TRBD1; V gene: TRBV9; clone size: NA; J gene: TRBJ2-7; CDR3 DNA: TGTGCCAGCAGCGTCCTACGGACAGGGGGCTTCGACGAGCAGTACTTC; CDR3 protein: CASSVLRTGGFDEQYF
CDR3 length: 16; D gene: TRBD1; V gene: TRBV11-2; clone size: once; J gene: TRBJ2-2; CDR3 DNA: TGTGCCAGCAGCCTAACGGGACAGGCGAACACCGGGGAGCTGTTTTTT; CDR3 protein: CASSLTGQANTGELFF
CDR3 length: 14; D gene: TRBD1; V gene: TRBV15; clone size: NA; J gene: TRBJ2-5; CDR3 DNA: TGTGCCACCAGCAGAGTGTCCAGGGGGGAGACCCAGTACTTC; CDR3 protein: CATSRVSRGETQYF
CDR3 length: 13; D gene: NA; V gene: TRBV9; clone size: NA; J gene: TRBJ2-3; CDR3 DNA: TGTGCCAGCAGCGTAGCGAGCACAGATACGCAGTATTTT; CDR3 protein: CASSVASTDTQYF
CDR3 length: 15; D gene: NA; V gene: TRBV6-5; clone size: NA; J gene: TRBJ2-7; CDR3 DNA: TGTGCCAGCAGCTCCTACTCGGACAGCTCCTACGAGCAGTACTTC; CDR3 protein: CASSSYSDSSYEQYF
CDR3 length: 19; D gene: TRBD2; V gene: TRBV4-3; clone size: NA; J gene: TRBJ2-7; CDR3 DNA: TGCGCCAGCAGCCAAGATCACCCTTCAGGCTGGCGGGAGCTCTACGAGCAGTACTTC; CDR3 protein: CASSQDHPSGWRELYEQYF
CDR3 length: 18; D gene: TRBD1; V gene: TRBV5-1; clone size: NA; J gene: TRBJ1-5; CDR3 DNA: TGCGCCAGCAGCAGACTCAGGGGGCGAAAATGTTGTAATCAGCCCCAGCATTTT; CDR3 protein: CASSRLRGRKCCNQPQHF
CDR3 length: 16; D gene: NA; V gene: TRBV9; clone size: NA; J gene: TRBJ1-3; CDR3 DNA: TGTGCCAGCAGCCCCCCGGCGGGGTTCTCTGGAAACACCATATATTTT; CDR3 protein: CASSPPAGFSGNTIYF
CDR3 length: 15; D gene: TRBD2; V gene: TRBV6-5; clone size: NA; J gene: TRBJ2-7; CDR3 DNA: TGTGCCAGCAGTTACCGCCGGGAGGGCCCCTACGAGCAGTACTTC; CDR3 protein: CASSYRREGPYEQYF
CDR3 length: 19; D gene: TRBD2; V gene: TRBV7-6; clone size: NA; J gene: TRBJ2-2; CDR3 DNA: TGTGCCAGCAGCCCCTCAGGGCTAGCGGGAGGGCCGGACACCGGGGAGCTGTTTTTT; CDR3 protein: CASSPSGLAGGPDTGELFF
CDR3 length: 14; D gene: NA; V gene: TRBV11-3; clone size: NA; J gene: TRBJ2-1; CDR3 DNA: TGTGCCAGCAGCCCGGGGACTGCCACTAGGGAGCAGTTCTTC; CDR3 protein: CASSPGTATREQFF
CDR3 length: 19; D gene: TRBD2; V gene: TRBV7-9; clone size: NA; J gene: TRBJ2-1; CDR3 DNA: TGTGCCAGCAGCTTACCCCCTCCGGGACTAGCGGGAGCGGGCAATGAGCAGTTCTTC; CDR3 protein: CASSLPPPGLAGAGNEQFF
CDR3 length: 16; D gene: NA; V gene: TRBV11-2; clone size: NA; J gene: TRBJ2-1; CDR3 DNA: TGTGCCAGCAGCTTAGTGAGACTAGTTTCCTACAATGAGCAGTTCTTC; CDR3 protein: CASSLVRLVSYNEQFF
CDR3 length: 16; D gene: TRBD2; V gene: TRBV18; clone size: NA; J gene: TRBJ2-3; CDR3 DNA: TGTGCCAGCTCACCAAGCGCCGGGAGGAGCACAGATACGCAGTATTTT; CDR3 protein: CASSPSAGRSTDTQYF
CDR3 length: 17; D gene: NA; V gene: TRBV7-2; clone size: NA; J gene: TRBJ2-7; CDR3 DNA: TGTGCCAGCAGCTTGGAGGAGGGGAACGGCCTATTCTACGAGCAGTACTTC; CDR3 protein: CASSLEEGNGLFYEQYF
CDR3 length: 16; D gene: TRBD1; V gene: TRBV6-1; clone size: once; J gene: TRBJ2-7; CDR3 DNA: TGTGCCAGCAGTGAACGACAGGGGGGAATGTCCTACGAGCAGTACTTC; CDR3 protein: CASSERQGGMSYEQYF
CDR3 length: 16; D gene: NA; V gene: TRBV7-9; clone size: NA; J gene: TRBJ2-6; CDR3 DNA: TGTGCCAGCAGCTTACGGGGGGCCGAGGGGGCCAACGTCCTGACTTTC; CDR3 protein: CASSLRGAEGANVLTF
CDR3 length: 17; D gene: TRBD1; V gene: TRBV7-2; clone size: NA; J gene: TRBJ2-3; CDR3 DNA: TGTGCCAGCATCAAACCAGGGGGCGGGTCGGGCACAGATACGCAGTATTTT; CDR3 protein: CASIKPGGGSGTDTQYF
CDR3 length: 14; D gene: NA; V gene: TRBV7-2; clone size: NA; J gene: TRBJ1-1; CDR3 DNA: TGTGCCAGCAGCTTCTTCCGGGAGGACACTGAAGCTTTCTTT; CDR3 protein: CASSFFREDTEAFF
CDR3 length: 16; D gene: TRBD1; V gene: TRBV4-3; clone size: NA; J gene: TRBJ2-1; CDR3 DNA: TGCGCCAGCAGCCAAGAAGGGACAGGGGGCTACAATGAGCAGTTCTTC; CDR3 protein: CASSQEGTGGYNEQFF
CDR3 length: 15; D gene: TRBD1; V gene: TRBV30; clone size: NA; J gene: TRBJ1-2; CDR3 DNA: TGTGCCTGGAGACCAAAACCGGGACAGGGGCTTGGCTACACCTTC; CDR3 protein: CAWRPKPGQGLGYTF
CDR3 length: 14; D gene: TRBD2; V gene: TRBV19; clone size: NA; J gene: TRBJ2-1; CDR3 DNA: TGTGCCAGTAGTAATAGCGGGAGCTACAATGAGCAGTTCTTC; CDR3 protein: CASSNSGSYNEQFF
CDR3 length: 14; D gene: NA; V gene: TRBV9; clone size: NA; J gene: TRBJ2-3; CDR3 DNA: TGTGCCAGCAGTCGTACAGGGTTTACAGATACGCAGTATTTT; CDR3 protein: CASSRTGFTDTQYF
CDR3 length: 12; D gene: NA; V gene: TRBV29-1; clone size: once; J gene: TRBJ2-7; CDR3 DNA: TGCAGCGTTGAAACAGGGGGAGGGGAGCAGTACTTC; CDR3 protein: CSVETGGGEQYF
CDR3 length: 13; D gene: NA; V gene: TRBV5-1; clone size: NA; J gene: TRBJ2-1; CDR3 DNA: TGCGCCAGCAGCTTTAACTTATACAATGAGCAGTTCTTC; CDR3 protein: CASSFNLYNEQFF
CDR3 length: 12; D gene: NA; V gene: TRBV28; clone size: NA; J gene: TRBJ1-1; CDR3 DNA: TGTGCCAGCAGTTTATACCCCGGGGTGGCTTTCTTT; CDR3 protein: CASSLYPGVAFF
CDR3 length: 16; D gene: TRBD1; V gene: TRBV5-6; clone size: NA; J gene: TRBJ2-5; CDR3 DNA: TGTGCCAGCAGCCCGCGACAGGGGGTGGTACAAGAGACCCAGTACTTC; CDR3 protein: CASSPRQGVVQETQYF
CDR3 length: 14; D gene: NA; V gene: TRBV29-1; clone size: NA; J gene: TRBJ1-2; CDR3 DNA: TGCAGCGTTGTGGTGTCAGGGGTCTACTATGGCTACACCTTC; CDR3 protein: CSVVVSGVYYGYTF
CDR3 length: 15; D gene: TRBD2; V gene: TRBV5-1; clone size: NA; J gene: TRBJ2-7; CDR3 DNA: TGCGCCAGCAGCTTGTTGGGTAGCGGGAGGTACGAGCAGTACTTC; CDR3 protein: CASSLLGSGRYEQYF
CDR3 length: 14; D gene: TRBD2; V gene: TRBV30; clone size: NA; J gene: TRBJ2-3; CDR3 DNA: TGTGCCTGGAGACTAGCGGGAGCCGGAGATACGCAGTATTTT; CDR3 protein: CAWRLAGAGDTQYF
CDR3 length: 14; D gene: NA; V gene: TRBV18; clone size: NA; J gene: TRBJ2-5; CDR3 DNA: TGTGCCAGCTCACCATCCCCAGTCGGCGGGACCCAGTACTTC; CDR3 protein: CASSPSPVGGTQYF
CDR3 length: 16; D gene: NA; V gene: TRBV5-1; clone size: NA; J gene: TRBJ2-6; CDR3 DNA: TGCGCCAGCACCTTGGGAGGCCCCTCTGGGGCCAACGTCCTGACTTTC; CDR3 protein: CASTLGGPSGANVLTF
CDR3 length: 20; D gene: TRBD2; V gene: TRBV9; clone size: NA; J gene: TRBJ2-3; CDR3 DNA: TGTGCCAGCAGCCTAAGAGAGACTAGCGGGAGGGTCGGGGGCACAGATACGCAGTATTTT; CDR3 protein: CASSLRETSGRVGGTDTQYF
CDR3 length: 12; D gene: NA; V gene: TRBV9; clone size: NA; J gene: TRBJ1-1; CDR3 DNA: TGTGCCAGCAGCGTAGGAGGGACTGAAGCTTTCTTT; CDR3 protein: CASSVGGTEAFF
CDR3 length: 14; D gene: TRBD1; V gene: TRBV27; clone size: NA; J gene: TRBJ1-2; CDR3 DNA: TGTGCCAGCAGCACGGGACAGGGGGTCTATGGCTACACCTTC; CDR3 protein: CASSTGQGVYGYTF
CDR3 length: 14; D gene: NA; V gene: TRBV5-1; clone size: NA; J gene: TRBJ2-1; CDR3 DNA: TGCGCCAGCAGCTTGGGACGCCAGGGGAATGAGCAGTTCTTC; CDR3 protein: CASSLGRQGNEQFF
CDR3 length: 14; D gene: TRBD1; V gene: TRBV28; clone size: NA; J gene: TRBJ1-2; CDR3 DNA: TGTGCCAGCAGTAACCCGACAGGGGGCTATGGCTACACCTTC; CDR3 protein: CASSNPTGGYGYTF
CDR3 length: 16; D gene: NA; V gene: TRBV7-8; clone size: NA; J gene: TRBJ2-7; CDR3 DNA: TGTGCCAGCAGCTTATTTGGGGAGGCCGTCGGGTTGGAGCAGTACTTC; CDR3 protein: CASSLFGEAVGLEQYF
CDR3 length: 12; D gene: TRBD2; V gene: TRBV5-4; clone size: NA; J gene: TRBJ2-7; CDR3 DNA: TGTGCCAGCAGCGCGGGAGTCTACGAGCAGTACTTC; CDR3 protein: CASSAGVYEQYF
CDR3 length: 15; D gene: NA; V gene: TRBV15; clone size: NA; J gene: TRBJ1-3; CDR3 DNA: TGTGCCACCAGCAGAGAAAGGAGGCCTGGAAACACCATATATTTT; CDR3 protein: CATSRERRPGNTIYF
CDR3 length: 17; D gene: TRBD2; V gene: TRBV7-2; clone size: NA; J gene: TRBJ2-2; CDR3 DNA: TGTGCCAGCAGCTTTATCTGGCGGGAGGGGAACACCGGGGAGCTGTTTTTT; CDR3 protein: CASSFIWREGNTGELFF
CDR3 length: 15; D gene: NA; V gene: TRBV27; clone size: NA; J gene: TRBJ2-7; CDR3 DNA: TGTGCCAGCAGTCCCCTCCCCACGGGGTCCTACGAGCAGTACTTC; CDR3 protein: CASSPLPTGSYEQYF